This T cell receptor (beta chain) derives from a study of cytomegalovirus exposure and HLA in healthy donors. Points from the study as a whole: Being productive about 90% or about 30% of the time was typical of most TCR beta V segments in an earlier analysis. CMV serostatus was the sole immune exposure data available. Later analysis showed TCR association rates varying by HLA locus, highest for DRB1 and lowest for HLA-C.

This CDR3 region has 13 residues. Germline loops: CDR1 SGHRS, CDR2 YFSETQ. Between the trimmed V and J ends, which lost 4 bases and 4 bases, there was a span of 11 bases. Use of 60 Vbeta and 13 Jbeta primers characterized the PCR. Only in-frame clones appear in the TCRdb table, and some are missing; sequencing was by immunoSEQ multiplex PCR. In the table there are approximately 180,000 clones, roughly 12% of which are singletons. Remarks on this clone: Its cognate antigen is unknown.

Sequencing used PBMCs. This TCR was recovered from a man in his forties or fifties in good health and CMV-seropositive. The chain recombines TRBV5-1 with TRBJ1-1; D call uncertain. CDR3 bases: TGCGCCAGCAGCCCGGAGGGTACCACTGAAGCTTTCTTT. It codes for CASSPEGTTEAFF.